This TCR beta chain stems from a study of blood T cell repertoires in COVID-19. The CDR3 extends over 15 amino acids. J lost 0 bases, V lost 6 bases, and 6 bases had no gene match. The germline CDR1 and CDR2 sequences are MNHEY and SVGAGI. Profiled with immunoSEQ multiplex PCR; TCRdb holds only in-frame clones, not every one. Found here are roughly 300,000 clones, around 90% of them singletons; the top ten hold 9.4%. This receptor was identified in a man younger than 30 with active or convalescent COVID-19. Source material: peripheral blood. The chain employs TRBV6-5 and TRBJ1-1; 8 positions agree with TRBD1. The CDR3 protein is CASSRGPFMNTEAFF. CDR3 DNA: TGTGCCAGCAGCAGGGGGCCCTTCATGAACACTGAAGCTTTCTTT.